This paragraph reports one T cell receptor (beta chain). Looked up from germline, CDR1 is ENHRY and CDR2 is SYGVKD. This CDR3 comprises 14 residues. Trimming removed 4 bases at V and 7 bases at J, with 11 bases between. This record comes from a study of blood T cell repertoires in COVID-19. Across the whole study: The United States, Italy and Spain supplied acute and convalescent COVID-19 samples. Sample material is recorded as cDNA or gDNA derived from T cells, B-cell-depleted T cells, or PBMCs.

Per the study methods: Nucleated cell number was recorded as an estimate derived from reference gene primer amplification. TCRdb's copy holds only in-frame clones and misses some; the assay was immunoSEQ multiplex PCR. The V and J calls and clone size are taken from that table; D and trimming were inferred from the DNA. In the table there are about 150,000 clones, around 87% of which are singletons. The receptor comes from a man in his fifties or sixties with active COVID-19. The specimen sequenced was peripheral blood. V is TRBV10-3 and J is TRBJ1-6; possibly TRBD1 for D (5 bases). This CDR3 is CAISGGTANSPLHF. For the CDR3, the DNA is TGTGCCATCAGTGGCGGGACCGCGAATTCACCCCTCCACTTT.